The rows below give T cell receptor beta chains drawn from one sample of a study of blood T cells in healthy people across ages. A single record per CDR3 protein comes from TCRdb applying MiXCR to the 5' RACE reads. The table has roughly 1.4 million distinct CDR3 sequences, approximately 59% seen once. Source material: blood. The receptors stem from a man younger than 35 in good health. Each CDR3 is given with its conserved first and last residue. Size is stated for part of the rows, as once, few or many counts, or as a class when the clone is expanded.

>TRBV29-1|TRBJ2-4|-
CSVETQNIQYF
>TRBV10-3|TRBJ2-5|once
CAISDSVSQETQYF
>TRBV11-1|TRBJ1-1|-
CASSLGRPTEAFF
>TRBV21-1|TRBJ1-5|-
CASSKARGDSYSSNQPQHF
>TRBV12-5|TRBJ2-2|-
CASAPQGISNTGELFF
>TRBV12-3/TRBV12-4|TRBJ1-1|once
CASSSGTRGQLKENTEAFF
>TRBV10-3|TRBJ2-3|-
CAIRDHRGGADTQYF
>TRBV20-1|TRBJ2-1|few
CSATSGSFADEQFF
>TRBV12-3/TRBV12-4|TRBJ2-5|few
CASSWGTAGTQYF
>TRBV5-6|TRBJ1-2|-
CASSGTTYYGYTF
>TRBV20-1|TRBJ1-2|-
CSASRNRGYGYTF
>TRBV27|TRBJ2-4|-
CASSVAGVKNIQYF
>TRBV7-2|TRBJ2-3|few
CASSLGTPSTDTQYF
>TRBV7-2|TRBJ2-7|few
CASSLRGDHEQYF
>TRBV25-1|TRBJ2-5|-
CASATSGAYNEQYF
>TRBV7-9|TRBJ1-2|-
CASGDRYSGYTF
>TRBV6-5|TRBJ2-3|-
CASSRRGHRDTQYF
>TRBV6-5|TRBJ2-1|few
CASNVGRSSYNEQFF
>TRBV4-2|TRBJ2-7|-
CASSQVTQGGYEQYF
>TRBV10-3|TRBJ2-7|few
CAISDGASYEQYF
>TRBV4-2|TRBJ1-5|-
CASSQGDNSNQPQHF